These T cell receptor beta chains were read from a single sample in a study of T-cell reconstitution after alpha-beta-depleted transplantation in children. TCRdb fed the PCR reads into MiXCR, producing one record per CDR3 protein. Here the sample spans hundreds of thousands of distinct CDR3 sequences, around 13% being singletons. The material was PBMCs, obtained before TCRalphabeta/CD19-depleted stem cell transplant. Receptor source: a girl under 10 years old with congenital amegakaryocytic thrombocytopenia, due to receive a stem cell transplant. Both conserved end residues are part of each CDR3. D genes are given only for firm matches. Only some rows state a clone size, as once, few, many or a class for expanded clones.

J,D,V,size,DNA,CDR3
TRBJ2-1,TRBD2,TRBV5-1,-,TGCGCCAGCAGCGACCGGGCTAGCGGGGCAAATGAGCAGTTCTTC,CASSDRASGANEQFF
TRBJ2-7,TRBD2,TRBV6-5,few,TGTGCCAGCAGTTACTCGAGTCTAGCGGGGCCCTACGAGCAGTACTTC,CASSYSSLAGPYEQYF
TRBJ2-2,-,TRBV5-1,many,TGCGCCAGCAGCTTGGTTAGTGCAGATGCCGGGGAGCTGTTTTTT,CASSLVSADAGELFF
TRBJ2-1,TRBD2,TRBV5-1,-,TGCGCCAGCAGCAGAGTACTAGCGGGGTCGGGTGAGCAGTTCTTC,CASSRVLAGSGEQFF
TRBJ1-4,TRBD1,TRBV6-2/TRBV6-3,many,TGTGCCAGCAGCGGGACAGGGGTCGCAAAACTGTTTTTT,CASSGTGVAKLFF
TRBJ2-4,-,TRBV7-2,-,TGTGCCAGCAGCTCTCAAATACTAGCCAAAAACATTCAGTACTTC,CASSSQILAKNIQYF
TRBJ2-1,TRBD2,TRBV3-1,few,TGTGCCAGCAGCCATGGGGGGGGGATTTACAATGAGCAGTTCTTC,CASSHGGGIYNEQFF
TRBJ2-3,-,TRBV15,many,TGTGCCACCAGCAGAGATCTTGAGACGCCGCAGTATTTT,CATSRDLETPQYF
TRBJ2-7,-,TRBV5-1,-,TGCGCCAGCAGCTTGGAACAGGGCGAGCAGTACTTC,CASSLEQGEQYF
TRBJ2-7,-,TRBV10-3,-,TGTGCCATCGGGAACAGGACCTACGAGCAGTACTTC,CAIGNRTYEQYF
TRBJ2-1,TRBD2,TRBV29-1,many,TGCAGCGTGCACCGGGACTACTACAATGAGCAGTTCTTC,CSVHRDYYNEQFF
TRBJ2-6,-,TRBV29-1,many,TGCAGCGTTGTAGGCAGGGATATCTCTGGGGCCAACGTCCTGACTTTC,CSVVGRDISGANVLTF
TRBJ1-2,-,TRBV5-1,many,TGCGCCAGCAGCTTGGCTGTGGCCTATGGCTACACCTTC,CASSLAVAYGYTF
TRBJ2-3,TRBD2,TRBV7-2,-,TGTGCCAGCAGCTTACGGGCGGGAGGGCCGGCAGATACGCAGTATTTT,CASSLRAGGPADTQYF
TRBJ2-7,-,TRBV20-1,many,TGCAGTGCTAGAGATGGGCGAGGGGGTTCCTACGAGCAGTACTTC,CSARDGRGGSYEQYF
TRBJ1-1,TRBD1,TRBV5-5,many,TGTGCCAGCAGCTTGATGGGGGGACAGGGGGCTTTCTTT,CASSLMGGQGAFF
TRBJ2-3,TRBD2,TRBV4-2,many,TGTGCCAGCAGCCTCCCCCCTGGCGGGAGAAAGCCAGATACGCAGTATTTT,CASSLPPGGRKPDTQYF
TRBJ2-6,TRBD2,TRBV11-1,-,TGTGCCAGCAGCTTAGCGTCCCCCCCGACGACTAGCGGGGACTCTGGGGCCAACGTCCTGACTTTC,CASSLASPPTTSGDSGANVLTF
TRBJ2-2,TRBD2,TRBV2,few,TGTGCCAGCAGGGGACTAGCGGGAGCCCCTGGGGAGCTGTTTTTT,CASRGLAGAPGELFF
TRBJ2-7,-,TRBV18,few,TGTGCCAGCTCACCACCGGGAGTTCTTGGTTCCTACGAGCAGTACTTC,CASSPPGVLGSYEQYF
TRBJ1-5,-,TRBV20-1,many,TGCAGTGCTAGGAGTATTCACAGGCCCAATCAGCCCCAGCATTTT,CSARSIHRPNQPQHF
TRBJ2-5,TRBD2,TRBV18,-,TGTGCCAGCTCACCTGCTAGCGGCGAAGAGACCCAGTACTTC,CASSPASGEETQYF
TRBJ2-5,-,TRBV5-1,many,TGCGCCAGCAGCTTGGAAGGGACGGCGGAGACCCAGTACTTC,CASSLEGTAETQYF
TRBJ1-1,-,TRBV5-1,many,TGCGCCAGCAGCTTGAGGACAGCGTCATTGAACACTGAAGCTTTCTTT,CASSLRTASLNTEAFF
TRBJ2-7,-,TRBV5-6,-,TGTGCCAGCAGCTTGTTAACCAGCGCATCCTACGAGCAGTACTTC,CASSLLTSASYEQYF
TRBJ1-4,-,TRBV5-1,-,TGCGCCAGCAGCTTGGGTGGCAGATTGGAAAAACTGTTTTTT,CASSLGGRLEKLFF
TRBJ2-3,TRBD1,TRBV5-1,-,TGCGCCAGCAGCTGGACAGGGTGGTCAACAGATACGCAGTATTTT,CASSWTGWSTDTQYF
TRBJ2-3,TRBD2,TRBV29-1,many,TGCAGCGTTGAAAGCGGGATGGATACGCAGTATTTT,CSVESGMDTQYF
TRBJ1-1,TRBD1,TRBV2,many,TGTGCCGGCCAGGGGGGGCGCGGTGAAGCTTTCTTT,CAGQGGRGEAFF
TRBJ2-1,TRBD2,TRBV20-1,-,TGCAGTGCTAGAGTCCCGCCCGGGCGGGAGGGATACAATGAGCAGTTCTTC,CSARVPPGREGYNEQFF
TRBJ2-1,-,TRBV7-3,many,TGTGCCAGCAGCTTACTGGGGGGAACTGCTAGTGAGCAGTTCTTC,CASSLLGGTASEQFF
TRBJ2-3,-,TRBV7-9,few,TGTGCCAGCAGCTTCAGGACGGAACCTCACACTGATACGCAGTATTTT,CASSFRTEPHTDTQYF
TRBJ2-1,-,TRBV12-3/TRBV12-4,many,TGTGCCAGCAGTCCAAAGGTAGTTCGGTACTACAATGAGCAGTTCTTC,CASSPKVVRYYNEQFF
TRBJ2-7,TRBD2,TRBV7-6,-,TGTGCCAGCAGCTCCCGGACGGGAGGGCCTTTATACGAGCAGTACTTC,CASSSRTGGPLYEQYF
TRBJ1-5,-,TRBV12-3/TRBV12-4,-,TGTGCCAGCACCCGGGGGGGAGGGAGGGTCCAGCCCCAGCATTTT,CASTRGGGRVQPQHF
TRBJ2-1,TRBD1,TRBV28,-,TGTGCCAGCAGGTTGACAGGGGGAATCTACAATGAGCAGTTCTTC,CASRLTGGIYNEQFF
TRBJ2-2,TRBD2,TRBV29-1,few,TGCAGCGTCGGGAGAGTAGCGGGAGGGAACACCGGGGAGCTGTTTTTT,CSVGRVAGGNTGELFF
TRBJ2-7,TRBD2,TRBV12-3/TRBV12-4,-,TGTGCCAGCAGTCCAAGACTAGCGGGGATCCCCTACGAGCAGTACTTC,CASSPRLAGIPYEQYF
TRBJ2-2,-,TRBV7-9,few,TGTGCCAGCAGCTTAGGCTTGGCGGGGACAAACACCGGGGAGCTGTTTTTT,CASSLGLAGTNTGELFF
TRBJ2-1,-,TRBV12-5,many,TGTGCTAGTGGTTTGGTAGGGAATGAGCAGTTCTTC,CASGLVGNEQFF
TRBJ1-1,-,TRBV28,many,TGTGCCAGCCAACAAGACACTGAAGCTTTCTTT,CASQQDTEAFF
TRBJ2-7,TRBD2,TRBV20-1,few,TGCAGTGTTCCGGGACTAGCGGGAGGGTCTTCCTCCTACGAGCAGTACTTC,CSVPGLAGGSSSYEQYF
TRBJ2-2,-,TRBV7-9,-,TGTGCCAGCAGCTTCAAAGGACTATCGGACGGGGAGCTGTTTTTT,CASSFKGLSDGELFF
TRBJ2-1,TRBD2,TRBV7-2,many,TGTGCCAGCAGCTTACGACTTAGCGGGGGGTTGTTCTTC,CASSLRLSGGLFF
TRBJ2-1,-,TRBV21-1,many,TGTGCCAGCAGCAAAAGGAGGGGCGATGAGCAGTTCTTC,CASSKRRGDEQFF
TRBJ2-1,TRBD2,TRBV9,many,TGTGCCAGCAGCCCAGAGGTTGCGGGAGGTCGCAATGAGCAGTTCTTC,CASSPEVAGGRNEQFF
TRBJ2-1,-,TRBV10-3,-,TGTGCCATCAGCAGCGGGCCGTACGGCAATGAGCAGTTCTTC,CAISSGPYGNEQFF
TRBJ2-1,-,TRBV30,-,TGTGCCTGGAGTGCTGGACTAACCTACAATGAGCAGTTCTTC,CAWSAGLTYNEQFF
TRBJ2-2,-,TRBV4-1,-,TGCGCCAGCAGCCAAGAAGGGGGTCGGGCCGGGGAGCTGTTTTTT,CASSQEGGRAGELFF
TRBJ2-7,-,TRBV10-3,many,TGTGCCATCAATGCGGGACAGCACTACGAGCAGTACTTC,CAINAGQHYEQYF
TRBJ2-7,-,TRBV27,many,TGTGCCAGCAGCCCCCTTTCCCACTACGAGCAGTACTTC,CASSPLSHYEQYF
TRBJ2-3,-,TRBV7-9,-,TGTGCCAGCAGCTTCCCGAACCGGGATACGCAGTATTTT,CASSFPNRDTQYF
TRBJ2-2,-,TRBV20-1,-,TGCAGTGCTGGTACTAGCCCCGTCGGGGAGCTGTTTTTT,CSAGTSPVGELFF
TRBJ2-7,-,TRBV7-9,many,TGTGCCAGCAGCTTAACAGAGGGGGACTCCTACGAGCAGTACTTC,CASSLTEGDSYEQYF
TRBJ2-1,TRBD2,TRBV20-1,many,TGCAGTGCTCCTCCGGGACTAGCGGGAGGTGAGCAGTTCTTC,CSAPPGLAGGEQFF